This T cell receptor (beta chain) was sequenced for a study of blood T cells in healthy people across ages. Regarding the study as a whole: Using unsorted PBMCs precluded a conclusive naive versus antigen-experienced comparison.

Remarks on this clonotype: Its cognate antigen is unknown.

Every donor provided approximately 9.2 milliliters of peripheral blood. The use of a sample-barcoded 5' primer and a J-beta primer mix characterized a second PCR of about 7 to 12 cycles. A 12-random-nucleotide template-switch adaptor tagged each cDNA molecule. TCRdb processed the 5' RACE reads anew with MiXCR; each CDR3 protein has one entry. This repertoire shows a few hundred thousand distinct CDR3 sequences, over 45% found once; its top ten account for 45% to 65%. Sequencing was performed on blood. This TCR was recovered from a man aged 60 to 75 in good health.

The CDR3 region has the DNA TGTGCCAGCTCACCGACTAGCTGGACAGATACGCAGTATTTT. Its translation: CASSPTSWTDTQYF. The chain joins TRBV18 to TRBJ2-3, with TRBD2 matching over 7 bases. The CDR3 is 14 amino acids. V dropped 3 bases and J dropped 3; count of bases not matched to a gene: 3. Germline V gene sequence: CDR1 KGHSH, CDR2 LQKENI.